The present entry profiles one TCR beta chain with its context. Its antigen remains undetermined. No qualities accompany the bases; no much larger clone lies one base away. The treatment or condition label for this specimen denotes: approximately 9-day PBMC culture with coronavirus spike peptide pools or control peptides (ViraFEST assay). The ViraFEST assay was used in the study, in which antigen-specific T cells were expanded with peptide pools and expanded clonotypes were subsequently identified by TCR sequencing. The positive SARS-CoV-2 PCR tests of the convalescent patients were dated from March to December 2020, before the Alpha, Beta and Delta variants emerged in the United States. Each well held some 2 million PBMCs cultured with approximately 10 ug/ml peptide pools in IMDM containing around 5.5% human AB serum and around 9 IU/ml IL-2. Half of the culture medium was replaced with fresh IL-2-containing medium on days 3 and 7. Once the cells had been in culture for over 9 days, the EasySep CD4+ T cell isolation kit was used to isolate CD4+ T cells by negative selection. PBMCs were separated from whole blood using Ficoll-Paque Plus gradient centrifugation and then either used fresh or cryopreserved at -140C. Triplicate wells were generally used for each culture condition.

Including cysteine and phenylalanine, the CDR3 has 12 amino acids. The CDR3 DNA has 36 bases and is translated from base 1. The junction shows trimming of 4 bases on V and 7 bases on J, and the gene matches do not reach 0 bases of it. For CDR1 and CDR2, the germline V gene lists MNHNS and SASEGT. This sample was included in a study of vaccination and CD4 T cells after COVID-19 (dated by TCRdb to the early 2020s). Study-level background: SARS-CoV-2 positivity had been established in the convalescent patients by nasal swab PCR, and mild disease was recorded in nine of these patients and severe disease in one. Post-vaccine blood samples were obtained a median of approximately 74 days after the second vaccine dose, with a range of about 13 to 250 days. The spike-specific CD4+ TCR repertoire was compared before and after mRNA vaccination in approximately 9 COVID-19 convalescent patients and several infection-naive healthy vaccine recipients. For stimulating the cultures, overlapping spike peptide pools were used, derived from SARS-CoV-2 as well as from the common cold coronaviruses HCoV-NL63, HCoV-OC43 and HCoV-229E. Two doses of either the Pfizer-BioNTech BNT162b2 vaccine (n=8) or the Moderna mRNA-1273 vaccine (n=2) were administered to participants. Post-COVID blood samples were collected from convalescent patients a median of around 96 days after diagnosis, with a range of roughly 30 to 170 days. Control cultures used a CEFX viral epitope pool as positive control, an HIV-1 Nef peptide pool as negative control, or no peptide. In the convalescent cohort there were six males and four females, among whom were two Hispanic individuals, seven Caucasians, two Asians and one multiracial person.

Paper-wide results and their limitations: Among convalescent patients, a median roughly 84% of the SARS-CoV-2-reactive clones seen after vaccination appeared only after vaccination, which suggests priming specific to the vaccine. An increase in the median number of SARS-CoV-2-reactive clonotypes from around 20 after infection to 38 after vaccination was observed, but the change was not found to be significant. Of the vaccine-specific clones in convalescent patients, 304 of 307, or nearly all, reacted only to SARS-CoV-2 spike and did not cross-react with common cold coronaviruses. The number of convalescent patients in the study was relatively small, and the study did not examine early timepoints following natural infection.

The library was generated by PCR. TCR sequencing of DNA from cultured CD4+ T cells used the Oncomine TCR Beta short-read assay at the Johns Hopkins FTIC core. The QIAamp micro DNA kit was used to extract genomic DNA from the cultured CD4+ T cells. The Oncomine TCR Beta libraries from cultured CD4+ T cells were pooled using unique dual indexes and then sequenced on an Illumina iSeq 100. Turning to the authors' computational methods: Non-productive sequences were removed, and CDR3s that did not start with C, did not end with F or W, or were shorter than 7 amino acids were discarded. Antigen-specific clonotypes were identified using the MANAFEST web application through comparison of peptide-stimulated wells with reference and other culture wells. To be called positive, a clone needed an FDR below 0.05, an odds ratio above 5, and a productive frequency above 0.1% in at least two of three replicate wells. Clonotypes that were significantly expanded in both SARS-CoV-2 spike wells and at least one common cold coronavirus spike condition were defined as cross-reactive. Levenshtein distances (stringdist) and unrooted phylogenetic trees (ape) in R version 3.6.1 were used to assess CDR3 homology. TCRdb's own reprocessing of the public reads used fastp at Q25 and MiXCR and kept productive beta chains. Every CDR3 protein is listed once, alongside the most common genes and DNA of its rows. The V and J calls were determined by TCRdb, not by the authors. For this sample there are under 15,000 distinct CDR3 sequences; roughly half appear just once. The ten largest account for approximately 17% of the sample.

The clonotype comes from a human donor with COVID-19. Here the sequenced sample was cultured CD4+ T cells from blood, taken after SARS-CoV-2 vaccination. This receptor chain uses TRBV6-1 and TRBJ2-1; TRBD1 fits 8 bases in the junction. The DNA reads as follows: TGTGCCAGCAGTGGACAGGGGAATGAGCAGTTCTTC. It is translated as CASSGQGNEQFF.